The 12 T cell receptor beta chains reported below all come from one sample, sequenced in a study of beta chain features in type 1 diabetes. The sequenced template was cDNA made from the entire isolated RNA. Repertoires were generated with immunoSEQ multiplex PCR, while TCRdb's copy carries only in-frame clones and drops some. The sample includes fewer than 900,000 clones, 15% to 20% of them seen just once. Sequenced sample: naive CD4+ T cells from blood. The receptors were gathered from a woman between 18 and 30 years old in good health.

In its sample, this clone was seen a few times. The CDR3 bases are TGTGCCAGCAGTTTTGACTCCACGGGACTAGCGTCCTACGAGCAGTACTTC. Amino acids: CASSFDSTGLASYEQYF. The chain is built from TRBV28 and TRBJ2-7, with TRBD2 identical over 10 bases. The germline V gene has CDR1 MDHEN and CDR2 SYDVKM. Trimming took 3 bases from V and 1 from J; bases not matched to a gene: 9. This CDR3 region has 17 residues.

This clone was seen more than once but under ten times. The rearrangement joins TRBV7-2 to TRBJ2-5, with D maybe TRBD2 (7 bases). The germline CDR1 and CDR2 sequences are SGHTA and FQGNSA. The V gene lost 5 bases and the J gene lost 7 bases, with 17 bases spanning the gap. CDR3 length: 14 amino acids. The CDR3 DNA reads TGTGCCAGCAGCGCGGGGGCTGAGGGTACGACCCAGTACTTC. This codes for CASSAGAEGTTQYF.

The table lists this clone with a few counts. This chain connects TRBV7-8 to TRBJ1-2; TRBD1 might be the D (5 bases). V lost 5 bases and J lost 2, with 12 bases in between. The germline CDR1 and CDR2 sequences are SGHVS and FQNEAQ. This CDR3 is 14 amino acids long. CDR3 sequence reads: CASSRAGPNYGYTF. In DNA, the CDR3 is TGTGCCAGCAGCCGTGCGGGGCCCAACTATGGCTACACCTTC.

In this sample, this clone turned up a few times. V gene TRBV29-1 combines with J gene TRBJ2-6; unclear D gene. Germline V gene lookup returns CDR1 SQVTM and CDR2 ANQGSEA. Trimming took 4 bases from V and 0 from J, leaving 10 bases between them. The CDR3 loop spans 15 amino acids. This chain's CDR3 is CSVVDVSSGANVLTF. CDR3 nucleotides: TGCAGCGTTGTGGATGTGTCCTCTGGGGCCAACGTCCTGACTTTC. Filled out from reference TRBV29-1 and TRBJ2-6, the complete variable domain reads SAVISQKPSRDICQRGTSLTIQCQVDSQVTMMFWYRQQPGQSLTLIATANQGSEATYESGFVIDKFPISRPNLTFSTLTVSNMSPEDSSIYLCSVVDVSSGANVLTFGAGSRLTVL.

A few counts support this clone. The chain links TRBV28 to TRBJ2-7; D ambiguous. V lost 11 bases and J lost 5, with 19 bases in between. Germline V gene lookup returns CDR1 MDHEN and CDR2 SYDVKM. This CDR3 region has 13 residues. CDR3 residues: CAASHPQTDEQYF. The CDR3 DNA reads as TGTGCCGCAAGTCATCCACAGACGGACGAGCAGTACTTC.

This clone was found a few times. J is TRBJ2-1 and V is TRBV4-3; D is possibly TRBD2 (5 bases). This CDR3 has 17 residues. Germline loops: CDR1 LGHNA, CDR2 YSLEER. V was shortened by 0 bases and J by 0 bases, with 12 bases between the two germline ends. CDR3 amino acids: CASSQDQTGSSYNEQFF. DNA of the CDR3: TGCGCCAGCAGCCAAGATCAGACGGGAAGCTCCTACAATGAGCAGTTCTTC.

This clone has a handful of counts. CDR3 DNA sequence: TGCAGCGTCCTACGGACAGGGGATCACTCCGAGCAGTACTTC. Residues: CSVLRTGDHSEQYF. The J gene is TRBJ2-7, the V gene TRBV29-1, with TRBD1 matching 9 bases. V lost 6 bases and J lost 6; bases outside the gene matches: 12. The germline V gene encodes CDR1 SQVTM and CDR2 ANQGSEA. The CDR3 runs to 14 residues.

This clone was detected only once. V is TRBV21-1 and J is TRBJ2-3. TRBV21-1 is a recognized pseudogene. The CDR3 runs 15 residues. This CDR3 reads CASSLRTSRTDTQYF. CDR3 nucleotides: TGTGCCAGCAGCTTAAGGACCTCCCGCACAGATACGCAGTATTTT.

This clone was detected only a few times. J is TRBJ1-2 and V is TRBV19, with unresolved D. V was pared by 5 bases and J by 4 bases, with 11 bases between. Germline V gives CDR1 LNHDA, CDR2 SQIVND (reference sequence). The CDR3 runs to 13 residues. As DNA, the CDR3 is TGTGCCAGTAGTCACCGGACGGTCTATGGCTACACCTTC. It translates to CASSHRTVYGYTF.

CDR3: CASSFLGQGAYEQYF. The CDR3 DNA reads as TGTGCCAGCAGTTTTCTCGGGCAGGGGGCTTACGAGCAGTACTTC. V gene TRBV28 combines with J gene TRBJ2-7; 8 bases are shared with TRBD1. CDR1 is MDHEN and CDR2 is SYDVKM in the germline V gene. The CDR3 consists of 15 residues. V was clipped by 3 bases and J by 4 bases; unmatched bases: 8.

This chain uses TRBV5-6 with TRBJ1-3; D gene ambiguous. The V gene's germline CDR1 is SGHDT and CDR2 YYEEEE. The ends were cut back, 0 bases at V and 1 base at J, with 5 bases in the middle. This CDR3 contains 14 residues. CDR3 nucleotides: TGTGCCAGCAGCTTGGAGAGGTCTGGAAACACCATATATTTT. Translation: CASSLERSGNTIYF.

The V and J genes are TRBV4-2 and TRBJ2-3; D is possibly TRBD1 or TRBD2 (6 bases each). Germline V gives CDR1 LGHNA, CDR2 YNFKEQ. The CDR3 runs 19 residues. The ends were cut back, 3 bases at V and 0 bases at J, with 22 bases in the middle. CDR3 sequence: CASSQLDSRGTISTDTQYF. The CDR3 DNA reads TGTGCCAGCAGCCAGTTGGACAGTCGCGGGACGATTAGCACAGATACGCAGTATTTT.